This paragraph reports one TCR beta chain. In the authors' workflow: The assay estimated nucleated cells by amplifying reference gene primers. Generated by immunoSEQ multiplex PCR, the TCRdb table keeps only in-frame clones and is missing some. V and J calls and clone size are as listed in that table; D and trimming were resolved from the DNA. The sample yields nearly 200,000 clones, 70% to 90% seen once. The data were taken from a study of blood T cell repertoires in COVID-19. Background on the study: Nucleic acid was either cDNA or gDNA, and it came from T cells, B-cell-depleted T cells, or PBMCs.

The germline V gene has CDR1 SNHLY and CDR2 FYNNEI. V gave up 5 bases and J gave up 2 bases; unmatched junction bases: 11. There are 17 residues in the CDR3. This receptor was taken from a woman between 35 and 50 years old who had recovered from COVID-19. The rearrangement links TRBV2 to TRBJ2-2; the match to TRBD1 covers 7 bases. The sample taken for sequencing was peripheral blood. CDR3: CASSWKPGTVNTGELFF. The CDR3 nucleotides read TGTGCCAGCAGTTGGAAACCCGGGACAGTTAACACCGGGGAGCTGTTTTTT.